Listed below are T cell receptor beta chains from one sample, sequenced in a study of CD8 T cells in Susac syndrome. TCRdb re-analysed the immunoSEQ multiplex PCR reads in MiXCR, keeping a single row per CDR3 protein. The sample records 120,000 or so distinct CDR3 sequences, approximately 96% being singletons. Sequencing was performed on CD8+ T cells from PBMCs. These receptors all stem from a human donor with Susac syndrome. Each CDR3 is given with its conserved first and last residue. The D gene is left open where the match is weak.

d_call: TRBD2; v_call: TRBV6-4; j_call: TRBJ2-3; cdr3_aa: CASSEEAGAHTDTQYF
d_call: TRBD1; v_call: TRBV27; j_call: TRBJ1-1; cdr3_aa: CASRPGTGITEAFF
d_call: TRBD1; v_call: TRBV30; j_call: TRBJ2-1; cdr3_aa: CARTPGTGGEQFF
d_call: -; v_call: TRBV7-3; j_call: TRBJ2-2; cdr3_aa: CASRSGTSPTGELFF
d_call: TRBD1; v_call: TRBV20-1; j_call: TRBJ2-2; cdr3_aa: CSARDPGQGDWGGELFF
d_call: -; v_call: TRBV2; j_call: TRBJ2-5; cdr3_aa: CASSGTPDQETQYF
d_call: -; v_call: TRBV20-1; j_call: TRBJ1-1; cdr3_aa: CSARDWDNTEAFF
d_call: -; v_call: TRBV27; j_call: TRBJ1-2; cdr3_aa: CASSLAQGHYGYTF
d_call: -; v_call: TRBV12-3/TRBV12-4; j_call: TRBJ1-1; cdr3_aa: CASSCAGCTEAFF
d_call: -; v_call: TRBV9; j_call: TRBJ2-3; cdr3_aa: CASSRAGSTDTQYF
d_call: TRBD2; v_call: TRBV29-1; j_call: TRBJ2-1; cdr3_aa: CSGTSAPGGEQFF
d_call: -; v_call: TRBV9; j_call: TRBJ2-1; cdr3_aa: CASSVAGYNEQFF
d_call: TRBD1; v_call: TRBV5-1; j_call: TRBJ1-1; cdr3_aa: CASSSSGGNTEAFF
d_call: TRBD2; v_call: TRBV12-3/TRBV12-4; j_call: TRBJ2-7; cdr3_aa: CASSLGSGSYEQYF
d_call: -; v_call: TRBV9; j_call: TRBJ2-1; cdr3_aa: CASSGQRSGLGNEQFF
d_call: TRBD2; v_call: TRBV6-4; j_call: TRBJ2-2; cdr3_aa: CASGSGGGAGELFF
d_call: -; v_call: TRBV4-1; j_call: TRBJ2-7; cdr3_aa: CASSQGTAEAYEQYF
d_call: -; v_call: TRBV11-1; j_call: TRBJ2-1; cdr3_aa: CASSFGSGLYNEQFF
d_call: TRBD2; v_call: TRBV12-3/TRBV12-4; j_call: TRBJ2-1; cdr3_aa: CASSFPTSGTTVEQFF
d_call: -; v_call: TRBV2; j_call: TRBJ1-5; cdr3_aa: CASSEAFGSQGNQPQHF
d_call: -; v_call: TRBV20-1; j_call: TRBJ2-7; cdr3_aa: CSARTSDGTRPYEQYF
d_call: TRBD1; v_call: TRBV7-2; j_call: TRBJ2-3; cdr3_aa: CASSTPDRDETDTQYF
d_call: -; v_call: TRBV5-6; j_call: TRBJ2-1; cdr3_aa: CASSLGRNEQFF
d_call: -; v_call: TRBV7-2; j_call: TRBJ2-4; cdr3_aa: CASSHPGQPSLF
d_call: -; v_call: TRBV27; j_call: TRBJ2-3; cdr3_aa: CASSLGAGADTQYF
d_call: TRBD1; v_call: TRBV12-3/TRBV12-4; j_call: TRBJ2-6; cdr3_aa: CATGQEIPSGANVLTF
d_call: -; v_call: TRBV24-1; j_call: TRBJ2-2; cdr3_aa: CATSDLRQISGELFF
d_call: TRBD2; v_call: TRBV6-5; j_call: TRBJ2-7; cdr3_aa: CASSQLAGSSYEQYF
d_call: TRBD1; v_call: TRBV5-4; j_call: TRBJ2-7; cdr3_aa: CASSLETGATYEQYF
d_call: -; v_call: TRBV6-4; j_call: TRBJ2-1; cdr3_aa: CASSATVGSGNEQFF
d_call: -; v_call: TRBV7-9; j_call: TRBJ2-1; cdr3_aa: CASSLGLAIEQFF